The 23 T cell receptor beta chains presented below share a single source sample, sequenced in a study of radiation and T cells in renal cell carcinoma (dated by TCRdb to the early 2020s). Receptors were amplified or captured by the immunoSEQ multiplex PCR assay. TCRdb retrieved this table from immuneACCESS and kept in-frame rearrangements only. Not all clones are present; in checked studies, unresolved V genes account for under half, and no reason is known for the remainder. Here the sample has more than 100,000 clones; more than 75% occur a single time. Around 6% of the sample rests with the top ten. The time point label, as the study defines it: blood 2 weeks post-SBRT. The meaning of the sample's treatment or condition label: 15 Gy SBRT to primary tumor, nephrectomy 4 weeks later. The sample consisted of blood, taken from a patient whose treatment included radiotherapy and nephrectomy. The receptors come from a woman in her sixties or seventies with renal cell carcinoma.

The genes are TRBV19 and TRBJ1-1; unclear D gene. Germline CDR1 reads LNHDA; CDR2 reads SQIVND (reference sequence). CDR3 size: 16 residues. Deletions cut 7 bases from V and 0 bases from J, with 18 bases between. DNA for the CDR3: TGTGCCAGTAACGACTGGGCAGACCCCATGAACACTGAAGCTTTCTTT. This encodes CASNDWADPMNTEAFF. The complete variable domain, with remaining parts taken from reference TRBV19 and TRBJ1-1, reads DGGITQSPKYLFRKEGQNVTLSCEQNLNHDAMYWYRQDPGQGLRLIYYSQIVNDFQKGDIAEGYSVSREKKESFPLTVTSAQKNPTAFYLCASNDWADPMNTEAFFGQGTRLTVV.

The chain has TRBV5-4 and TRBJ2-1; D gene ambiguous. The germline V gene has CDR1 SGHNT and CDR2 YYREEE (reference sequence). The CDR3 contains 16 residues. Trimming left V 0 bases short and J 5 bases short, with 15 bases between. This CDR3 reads CASSLALRQNHNEQFF. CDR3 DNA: TGTGCCAGCAGCTTGGCTCTACGGCAGAACCACAATGAGCAGTTCTTC.

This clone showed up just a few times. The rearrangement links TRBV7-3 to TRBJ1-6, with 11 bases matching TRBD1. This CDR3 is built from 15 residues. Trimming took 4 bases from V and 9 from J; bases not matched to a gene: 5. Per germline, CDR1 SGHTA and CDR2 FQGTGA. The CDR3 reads CASSSTGTGGSPLHF. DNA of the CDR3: TGTGCCAGCAGCTCCACCGGGACAGGGGGTTCACCCCTCCACTTT.

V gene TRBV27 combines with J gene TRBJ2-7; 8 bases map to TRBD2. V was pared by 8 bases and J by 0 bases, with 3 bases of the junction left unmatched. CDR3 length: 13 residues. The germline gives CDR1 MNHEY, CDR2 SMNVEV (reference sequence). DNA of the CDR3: TGTGCCAGCCAGCGGGGGCCCTCCTACGAGCAGTACTTC. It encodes CASQRGPSYEQYF.

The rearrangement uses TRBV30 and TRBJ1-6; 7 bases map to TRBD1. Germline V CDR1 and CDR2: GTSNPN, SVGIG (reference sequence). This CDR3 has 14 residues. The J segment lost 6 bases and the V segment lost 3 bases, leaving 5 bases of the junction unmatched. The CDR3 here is CAWRGDSGNSPLHF. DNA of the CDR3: TGTGCCTGGAGGGGGGACAGCGGTAATTCACCCCTCCACTTT.

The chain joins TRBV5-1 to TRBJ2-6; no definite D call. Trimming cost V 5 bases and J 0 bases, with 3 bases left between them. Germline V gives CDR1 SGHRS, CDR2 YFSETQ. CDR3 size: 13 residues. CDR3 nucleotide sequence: TGCGCCAGCAGTATCTCTGGGGCCAACGTCCTGACTTTC. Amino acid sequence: CASSISGANVLTF.

The CDR3 loop is CASSFHTGQMDGYTF. In nucleotides, the CDR3 is TGCGCCAGCAGCTTTCACACCGGACAGATGGATGGCTACACCTTC. The chain carries TRBV4-3 and TRBJ1-2; weak D call: TRBD1 (6 bases). Germline V gene sequence: CDR1 LGHNA, CDR2 YSLEER. The CDR3 runs 15 residues. V was cut by 5 bases and J by 6 bases, with 19 bases left in between.

This chain's CDR3 is CASKTSGSSTDTQYF. The CDR3 bases are TGTGCCAGCAAGACTAGCGGATCAAGCACAGATACGCAGTATTTT. This chain links TRBV2 with TRBJ2-3; 9 nucleotides agree with TRBD2. V shed 7 bases and J 0 bases; nucleotides not matched to a gene: 5. The CDR3 length is 15 residues. Germline V lookup: CDR1 SNHLY, CDR2 FYNNEI.

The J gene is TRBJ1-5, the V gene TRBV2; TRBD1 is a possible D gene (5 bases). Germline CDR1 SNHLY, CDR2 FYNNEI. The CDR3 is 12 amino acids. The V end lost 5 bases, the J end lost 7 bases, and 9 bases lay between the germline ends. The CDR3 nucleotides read TGTGCCAGCAGTCCGGGGGTACAGCCCCAGCATTTT. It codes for CASSPGVQPQHF.

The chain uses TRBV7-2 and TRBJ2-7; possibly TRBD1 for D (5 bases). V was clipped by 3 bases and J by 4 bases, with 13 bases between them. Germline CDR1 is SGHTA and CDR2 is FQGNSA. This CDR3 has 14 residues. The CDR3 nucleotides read TGTGCCAGCAGCTTGGGGCGCCTTCAATACGAGCAGTACTTC. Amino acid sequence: CASSLGRLQYEQYF.

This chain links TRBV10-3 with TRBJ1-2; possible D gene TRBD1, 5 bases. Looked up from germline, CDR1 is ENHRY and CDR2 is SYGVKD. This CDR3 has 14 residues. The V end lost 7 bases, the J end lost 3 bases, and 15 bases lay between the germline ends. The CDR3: CAINPGQIYYGYTF. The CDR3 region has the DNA TGTGCCATCAATCCGGGGCAGATTTACTATGGCTACACCTTC.

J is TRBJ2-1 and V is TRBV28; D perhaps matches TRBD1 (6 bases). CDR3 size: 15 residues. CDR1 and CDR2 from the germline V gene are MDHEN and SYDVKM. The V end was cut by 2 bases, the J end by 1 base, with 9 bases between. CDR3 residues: CASSLVRGSYNEQFF. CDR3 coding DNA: TGTGCCAGCAGTTTAGTGAGGGGGTCCTACAATGAGCAGTTCTTC.

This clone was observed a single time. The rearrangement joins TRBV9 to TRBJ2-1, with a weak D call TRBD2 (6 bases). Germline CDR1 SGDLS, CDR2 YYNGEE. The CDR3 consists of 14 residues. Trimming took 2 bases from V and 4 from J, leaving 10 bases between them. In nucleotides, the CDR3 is TGTGCCAGCAGCGTCAGCGGGTCATACAATGAGCAGTTCTTC. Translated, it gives CASSVSGSYNEQFF.

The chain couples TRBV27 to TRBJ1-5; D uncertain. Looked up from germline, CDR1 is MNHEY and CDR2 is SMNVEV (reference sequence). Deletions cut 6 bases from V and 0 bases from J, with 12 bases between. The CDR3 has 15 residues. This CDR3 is CASSWRSASNQPQHF. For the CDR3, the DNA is TGTGCCAGCAGCTGGAGGAGCGCTAGCAATCAGCCCCAGCATTTT.

The CDR3 DNA reads as TGTGCCAGCACCCTACAGGGGGCGGCCTACGAGCAGTACTTC. Translated: CASTLQGAAYEQYF. V is TRBV7-2 and J is TRBJ2-7; 9 bases are shared with TRBD1. Germline V gene lookup returns CDR1 SGHTA and CDR2 FQGNSA. The ends lost 7 bases at V and 2 bases at J; junction bases unmatched: 6. The CDR3 loop spans 14 amino acids.

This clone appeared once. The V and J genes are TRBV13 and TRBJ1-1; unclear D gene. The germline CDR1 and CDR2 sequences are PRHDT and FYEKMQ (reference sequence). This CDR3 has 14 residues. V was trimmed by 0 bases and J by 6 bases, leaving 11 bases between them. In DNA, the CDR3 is TGTGCCAGCAGCTTAGGGGAGAAGGAGGCTGAAGCTTTCTTT. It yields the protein CASSLGEKEAEAFF.

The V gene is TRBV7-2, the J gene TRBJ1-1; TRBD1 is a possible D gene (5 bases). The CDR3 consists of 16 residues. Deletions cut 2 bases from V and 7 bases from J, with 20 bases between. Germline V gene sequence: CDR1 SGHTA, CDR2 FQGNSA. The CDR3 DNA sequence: TGTGCCAGCAGCTTAAACCGGGCCCGGGGAAGGGGTGAAGCTTTCTTT. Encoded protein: CASSLNRARGRGEAFF.

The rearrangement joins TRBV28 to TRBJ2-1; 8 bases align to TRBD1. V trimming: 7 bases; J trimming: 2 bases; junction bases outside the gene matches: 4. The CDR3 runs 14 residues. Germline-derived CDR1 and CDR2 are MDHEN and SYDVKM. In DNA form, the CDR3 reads TGTGCCAGCATTGGACAGGGCGCCTACAATGAGCAGTTCTTC. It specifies CASIGQGAYNEQFF.

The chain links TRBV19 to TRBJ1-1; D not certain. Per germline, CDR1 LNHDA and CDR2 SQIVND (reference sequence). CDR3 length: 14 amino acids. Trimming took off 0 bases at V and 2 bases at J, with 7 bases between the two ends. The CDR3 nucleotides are TGTGCCAGTAGTATAGATTTCCAAAACACTGAAGCTTTCTTT. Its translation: CASSIDFQNTEAFF.

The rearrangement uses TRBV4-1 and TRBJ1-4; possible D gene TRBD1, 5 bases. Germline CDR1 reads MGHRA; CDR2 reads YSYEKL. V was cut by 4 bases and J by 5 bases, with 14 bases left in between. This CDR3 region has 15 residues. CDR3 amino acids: CASSPGARANEKLFF. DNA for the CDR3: TGCGCCAGCAGCCCTGGGGCTAGGGCCAATGAAAAACTGTTTTTT.

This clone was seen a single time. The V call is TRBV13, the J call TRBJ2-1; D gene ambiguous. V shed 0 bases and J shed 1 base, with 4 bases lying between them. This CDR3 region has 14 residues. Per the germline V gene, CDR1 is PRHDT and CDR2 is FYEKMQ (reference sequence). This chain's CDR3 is CASSLGSSYNEQFF. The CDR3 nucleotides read TGTGCCAGCAGCTTAGGCAGTTCCTACAATGAGCAGTTCTTC.

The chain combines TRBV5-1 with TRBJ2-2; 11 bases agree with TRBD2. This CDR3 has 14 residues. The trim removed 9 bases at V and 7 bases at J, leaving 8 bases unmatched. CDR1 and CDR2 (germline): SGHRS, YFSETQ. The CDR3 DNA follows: TGCGCCATCCGGACTAGCGGGCAGGGCGGGGAGCTGTTTTTT. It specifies CAIRTSGQGGELFF.

CDR3 loop: CASSLGGEQYF. The CDR3 DNA reads as TGTGCCAGCAGTTTAGGCGGGGAGCAGTACTTC. This chain connects TRBV27 to TRBJ2-7, with D maybe TRBD2 (5 bases). The CDR3 totals 11 residues. V lost 2 bases, J lost 7 bases, and 6 bases lay in between. The germline V gene encodes CDR1 MNHEY and CDR2 SMNVEV (reference sequence).